This TCR beta chain was captured in a study of blood T cell repertoires in COVID-19. Study details: The United States, Italy and Spain supplied acute and convalescent COVID-19 samples. The analysed material was cDNA or gDNA that came from T cells, B-cell-depleted T cells, or PBMCs.

In the original analysis: Estimated nucleated cell counts came from reference gene primer amplification. Produced via immunoSEQ multiplex PCR; TCRdb's table is partial and in-frame only. V, J and clone size derive from that table, while D and trimming were established from the DNA sequence. The sample has 92,000 or so clones; 70% to 90% are singletons. The CDR3 covers 15 residues. Unmatched junction bases numbered 6, after V lost 4 bases and J lost 0 bases. The germline gives CDR1 SGHNT, CDR2 YYREEE (reference sequence). Material for sequencing was peripheral blood. The receptor comes from a man between 60 and 75 years old with acute or convalescent COVID-19. V is TRBV5-4 and J is TRBJ1-1; 7 nucleotides line up with TRBD1. The CDR3 region has the DNA TGTGCCAGCAGCAGGGAAGGGGGCTTGAACACTGAAGCTTTCTTT. As protein: CASSREGGLNTEAFF.